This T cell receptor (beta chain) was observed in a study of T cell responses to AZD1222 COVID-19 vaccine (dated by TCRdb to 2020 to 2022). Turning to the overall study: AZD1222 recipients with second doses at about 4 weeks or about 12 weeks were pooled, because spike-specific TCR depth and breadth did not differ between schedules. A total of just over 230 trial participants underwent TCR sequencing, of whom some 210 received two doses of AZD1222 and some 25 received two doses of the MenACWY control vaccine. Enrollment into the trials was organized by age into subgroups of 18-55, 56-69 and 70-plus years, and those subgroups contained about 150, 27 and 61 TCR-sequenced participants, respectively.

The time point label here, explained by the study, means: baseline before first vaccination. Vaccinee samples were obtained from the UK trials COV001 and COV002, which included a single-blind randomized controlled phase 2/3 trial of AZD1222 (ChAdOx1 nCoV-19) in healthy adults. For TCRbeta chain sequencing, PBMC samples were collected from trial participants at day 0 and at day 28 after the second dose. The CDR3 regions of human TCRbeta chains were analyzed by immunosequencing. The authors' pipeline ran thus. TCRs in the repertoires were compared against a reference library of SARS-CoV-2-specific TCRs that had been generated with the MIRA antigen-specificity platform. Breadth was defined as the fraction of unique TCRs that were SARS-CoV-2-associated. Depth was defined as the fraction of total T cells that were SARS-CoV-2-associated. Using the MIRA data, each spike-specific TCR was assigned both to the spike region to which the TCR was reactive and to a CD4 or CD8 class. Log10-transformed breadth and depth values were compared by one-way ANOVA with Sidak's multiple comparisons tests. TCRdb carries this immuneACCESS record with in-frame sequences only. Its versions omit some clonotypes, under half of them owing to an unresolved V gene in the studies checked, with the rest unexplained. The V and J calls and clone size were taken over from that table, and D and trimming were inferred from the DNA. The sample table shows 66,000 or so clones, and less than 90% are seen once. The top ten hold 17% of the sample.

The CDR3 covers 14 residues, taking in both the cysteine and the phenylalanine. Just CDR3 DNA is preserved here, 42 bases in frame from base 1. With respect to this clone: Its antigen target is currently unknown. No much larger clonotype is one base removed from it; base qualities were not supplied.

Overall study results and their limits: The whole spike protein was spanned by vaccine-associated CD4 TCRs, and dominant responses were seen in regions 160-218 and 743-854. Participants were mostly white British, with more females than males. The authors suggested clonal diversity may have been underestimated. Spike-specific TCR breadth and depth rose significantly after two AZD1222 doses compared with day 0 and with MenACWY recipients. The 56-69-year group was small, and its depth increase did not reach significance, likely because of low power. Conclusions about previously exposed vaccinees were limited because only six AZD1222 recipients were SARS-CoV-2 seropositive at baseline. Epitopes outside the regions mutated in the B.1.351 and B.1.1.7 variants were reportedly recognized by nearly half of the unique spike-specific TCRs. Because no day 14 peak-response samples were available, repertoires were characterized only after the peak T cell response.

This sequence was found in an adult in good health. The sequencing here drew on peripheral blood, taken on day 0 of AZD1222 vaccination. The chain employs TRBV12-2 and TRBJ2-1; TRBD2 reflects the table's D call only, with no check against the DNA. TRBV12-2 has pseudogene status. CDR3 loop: CASPGTSGNNEQFF. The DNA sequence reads TGTGCAAGTCCTGGGACTAGCGGGAACAATGAGCAGTTCTTC.